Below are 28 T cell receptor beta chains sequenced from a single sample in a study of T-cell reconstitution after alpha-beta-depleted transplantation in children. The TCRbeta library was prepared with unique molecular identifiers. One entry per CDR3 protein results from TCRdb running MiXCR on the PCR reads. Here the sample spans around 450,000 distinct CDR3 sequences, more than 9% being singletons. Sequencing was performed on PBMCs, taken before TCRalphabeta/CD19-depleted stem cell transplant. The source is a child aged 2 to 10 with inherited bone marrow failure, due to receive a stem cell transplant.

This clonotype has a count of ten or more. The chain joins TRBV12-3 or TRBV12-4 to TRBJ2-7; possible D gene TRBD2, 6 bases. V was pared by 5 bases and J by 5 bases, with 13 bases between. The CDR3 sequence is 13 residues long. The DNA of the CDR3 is TGTGCCAGCAGTGGTTCCCGGAGGGACGAGCAGTACTTC. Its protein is CASSGSRRDEQYF.

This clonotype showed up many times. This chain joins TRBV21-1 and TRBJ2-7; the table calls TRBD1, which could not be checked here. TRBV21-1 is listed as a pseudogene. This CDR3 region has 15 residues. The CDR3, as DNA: TGTGCCAGCAGTCAAGCTGTTGAAAAGGGGCTCGAGCAGTACTTC. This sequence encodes CASSQAVEKGLEQYF.

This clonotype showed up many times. This CDR3 is CASSQIFRDREVQYF. For the CDR3, the DNA is TGCGCCAGCAGCCAGATATTCCGGGACAGGGAAGTTCAGTACTTC. The J gene is TRBJ2-4, the V gene TRBV4-1; TRBD1 matches 9 bases. The germline V gene encodes CDR1 MGHRA and CDR2 YSYEKL. The CDR3 runs 15 residues. The ends lost 3 bases at V and 11 bases at J; junction bases unmatched: 11.

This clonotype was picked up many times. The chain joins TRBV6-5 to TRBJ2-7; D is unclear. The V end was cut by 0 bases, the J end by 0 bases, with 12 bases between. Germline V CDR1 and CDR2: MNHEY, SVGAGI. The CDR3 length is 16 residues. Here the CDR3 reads CASSYSQELSSYEQYF. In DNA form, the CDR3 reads TGTGCCAGCAGTTACTCCCAGGAGTTAAGCTCCTACGAGCAGTACTTC.

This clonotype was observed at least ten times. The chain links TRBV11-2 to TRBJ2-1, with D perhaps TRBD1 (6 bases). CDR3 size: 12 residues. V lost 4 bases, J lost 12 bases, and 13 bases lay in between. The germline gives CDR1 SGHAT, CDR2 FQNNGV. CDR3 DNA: TGTGCCAGCAGCTCTAACAGGGTTGGGCAGTTCTTC. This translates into CASSSNRVGQFF.

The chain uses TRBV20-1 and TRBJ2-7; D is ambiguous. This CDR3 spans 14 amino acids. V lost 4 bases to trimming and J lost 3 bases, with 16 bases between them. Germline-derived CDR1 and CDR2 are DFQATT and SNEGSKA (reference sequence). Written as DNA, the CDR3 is TGCAGTGCTAACCCCCTGGGATTACACTACGAGCAGTACTTC. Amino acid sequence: CSANPLGLHYEQYF.

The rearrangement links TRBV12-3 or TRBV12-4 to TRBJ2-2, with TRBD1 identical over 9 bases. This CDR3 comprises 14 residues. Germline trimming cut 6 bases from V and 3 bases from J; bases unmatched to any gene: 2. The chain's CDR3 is CASRRQGDTGELFF. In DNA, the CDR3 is TGTGCCAGCAGACGACAGGGGGACACCGGGGAGCTGTTTTTT.

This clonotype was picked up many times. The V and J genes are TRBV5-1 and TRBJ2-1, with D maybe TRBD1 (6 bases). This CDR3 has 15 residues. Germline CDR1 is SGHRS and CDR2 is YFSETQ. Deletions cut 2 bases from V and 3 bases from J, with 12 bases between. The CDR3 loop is CASSLQGSLYNEQFF. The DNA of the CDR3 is TGCGCCAGCAGCTTACAGGGTTCCCTCTACAATGAGCAGTTCTTC.

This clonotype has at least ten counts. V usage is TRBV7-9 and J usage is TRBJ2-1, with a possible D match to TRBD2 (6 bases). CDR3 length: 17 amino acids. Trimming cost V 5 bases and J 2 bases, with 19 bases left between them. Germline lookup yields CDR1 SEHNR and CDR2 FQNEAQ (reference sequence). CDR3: CASSPAGWRKTYNEQFF. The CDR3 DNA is TGTGCCAGCAGCCCGGCGGGGTGGAGAAAAACCTACAATGAGCAGTTCTTC.

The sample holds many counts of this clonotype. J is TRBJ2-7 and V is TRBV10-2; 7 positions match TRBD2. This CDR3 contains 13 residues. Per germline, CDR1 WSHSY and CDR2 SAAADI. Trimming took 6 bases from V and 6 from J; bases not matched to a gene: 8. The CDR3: CASRVAGLAEQYF. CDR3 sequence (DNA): TGCGCCAGCAGGGTAGCGGGTCTCGCCGAGCAGTACTTC.

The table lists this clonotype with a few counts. The chain's CDR3 is CASSLQPSLASDTGELFF. CDR3 sequence (DNA): TGTGCCAGCAGCCTCCAACCCTCACTAGCGAGTGACACCGGGGAGCTGTTTTTT. V and J are TRBV4-2 and TRBJ2-2; 7 nucleotides align to TRBD2. The CDR3 is made up of 18 amino acids. From germline, CDR1 is LGHNA and CDR2 YNFKEQ. The trim removed 4 bases at V and 3 bases at J, leaving 14 bases unmatched.

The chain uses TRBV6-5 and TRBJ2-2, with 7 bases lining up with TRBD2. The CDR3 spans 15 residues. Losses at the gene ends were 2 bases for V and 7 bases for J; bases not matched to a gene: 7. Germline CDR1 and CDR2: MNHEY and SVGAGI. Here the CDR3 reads CASSYMRERGGELFF. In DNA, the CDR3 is TGTGCCAGCAGTTACATGAGGGAGCGGGGCGGGGAGCTGTTTTTT.

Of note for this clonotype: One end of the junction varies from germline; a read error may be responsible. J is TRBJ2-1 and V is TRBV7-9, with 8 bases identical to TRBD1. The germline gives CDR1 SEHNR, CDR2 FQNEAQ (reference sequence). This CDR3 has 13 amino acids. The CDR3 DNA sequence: TGTGCCAGCAGCCGAGGACAGGGTGGTGAGCATTTCTTC. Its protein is CASSRGQGGEHFF.

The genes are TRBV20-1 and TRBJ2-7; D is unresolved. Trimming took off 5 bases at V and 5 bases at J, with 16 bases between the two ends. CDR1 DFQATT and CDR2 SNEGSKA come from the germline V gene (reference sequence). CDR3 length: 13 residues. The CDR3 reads CSAALVKGNEQYF. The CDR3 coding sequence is TGCAGTGCTGCCTTAGTCAAGGGTAACGAGCAGTACTTC.

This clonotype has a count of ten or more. The CDR3 DNA reads TGTGCCAGCAGTTTCGCCCCTTGGACGTCAGATACGCAGTATTTT. It encodes CASSFAPWTSDTQYF. The rearrangement uses TRBV27 and TRBJ2-3, with unresolved D. The V end was cut by 3 bases, the J end by 4 bases, with 14 bases between. CDR1 and CDR2 from the germline V gene are MNHEY and SMNVEV (reference sequence). There are 15 residues in the CDR3.

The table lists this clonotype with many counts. CDR3 region: CSLGERDYNEQFF. The CDR3 DNA is TGCAGTCTGGGGGAGCGGGACTACAATGAGCAGTTCTTC. The J gene is TRBJ2-1, the V gene TRBV29-1, with 7 bases aligning to TRBD2. Per the germline V gene, CDR1 is SQVTM and CDR2 is ANQGSEA. The CDR3 covers 13 residues.

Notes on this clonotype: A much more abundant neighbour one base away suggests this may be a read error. The CDR3 sequence is CASSPTYGTSGNTRELFF. The CDR3, as DNA: TGTGCCAGCAGCCCTACCTACGGGACTAGCGGGAACACCCGGGAGCTGTTTTTT. The chain employs TRBV11-2 and TRBJ2-2; 13 bases match TRBD2. The CDR3 spans 18 residues. Germline CDR1 is SGHAT and CDR2 is FQNNGV.

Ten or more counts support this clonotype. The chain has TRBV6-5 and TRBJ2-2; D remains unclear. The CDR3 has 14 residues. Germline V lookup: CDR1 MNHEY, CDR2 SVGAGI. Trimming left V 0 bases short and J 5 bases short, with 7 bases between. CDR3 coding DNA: TGTGCCAGCAGTTACTCGATTCGGACCGGGGAGCTGTTTTTT. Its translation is CASSYSIRTGELFF.

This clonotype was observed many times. The CDR3: CSARIRVREAPTDTQYF. The CDR3 DNA follows: TGCAGTGCTAGAATTCGGGTACGGGAGGCCCCCACAGATACGCAGTATTTT. The chain couples TRBV20-1 to TRBJ2-3, with 7 bases aligning to TRBD2. The CDR3 has 17 residues. CDR1 DFQATT and CDR2 SNEGSKA come from the germline V gene (reference sequence). V lost 2 bases to trimming and J lost 2 bases; unmatched junction nucleotides: 13.

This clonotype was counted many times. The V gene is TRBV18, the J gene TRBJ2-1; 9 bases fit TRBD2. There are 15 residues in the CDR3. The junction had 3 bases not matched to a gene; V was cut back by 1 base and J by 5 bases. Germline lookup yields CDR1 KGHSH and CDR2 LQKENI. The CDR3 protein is CASSPRREGDNEQFF. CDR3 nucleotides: TGTGCCAGCTCACCACGGCGGGAGGGAGACAATGAGCAGTTCTTC. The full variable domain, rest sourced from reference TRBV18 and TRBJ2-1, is NAGVMQNPRHLVRRRGQEARLRCSPMKGHSHVYWYRQLPEEGLKFMVYLQKENIIDESGMPKERFSAEFPKEGPSILRIQQVVRGDSAAYFCASSPRREGDNEQFFGPGTRLTVL.

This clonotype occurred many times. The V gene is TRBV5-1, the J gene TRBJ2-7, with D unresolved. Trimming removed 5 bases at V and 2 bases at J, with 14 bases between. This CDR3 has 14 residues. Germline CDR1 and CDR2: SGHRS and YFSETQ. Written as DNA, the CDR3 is TGCGCCAGCAGAGATGACCTAGGGCCCTACGAGCAGTACTTC. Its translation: CASRDDLGPYEQYF. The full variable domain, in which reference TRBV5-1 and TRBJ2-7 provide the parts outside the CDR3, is KAGVTQTPRYLIKTRGQQVTLSCSPISGHRSVSWYQQTPGQGLQFLFEYFSETQRNKGNFPGRFSGRQFSNSRSEMNVSTLELGDSALYLCASRDDLGPYEQYFGPGTRLTVT.

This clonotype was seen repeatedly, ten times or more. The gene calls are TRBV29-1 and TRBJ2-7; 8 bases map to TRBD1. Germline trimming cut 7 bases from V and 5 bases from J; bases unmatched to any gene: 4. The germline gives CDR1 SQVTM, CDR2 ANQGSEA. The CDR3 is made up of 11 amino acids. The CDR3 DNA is TGCAGCGGGACAGGGAACAACGAGCAGTACTTC. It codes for CSGTGNNEQYF.

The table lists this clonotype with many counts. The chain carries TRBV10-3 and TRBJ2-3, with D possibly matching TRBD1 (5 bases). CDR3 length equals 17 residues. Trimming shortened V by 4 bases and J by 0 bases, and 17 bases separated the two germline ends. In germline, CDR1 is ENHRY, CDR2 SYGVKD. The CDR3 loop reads CAISAPPDSHSTDTQYF. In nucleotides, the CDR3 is TGTGCCATCAGTGCCCCCCCCGACAGCCATAGCACAGATACGCAGTATTTT.

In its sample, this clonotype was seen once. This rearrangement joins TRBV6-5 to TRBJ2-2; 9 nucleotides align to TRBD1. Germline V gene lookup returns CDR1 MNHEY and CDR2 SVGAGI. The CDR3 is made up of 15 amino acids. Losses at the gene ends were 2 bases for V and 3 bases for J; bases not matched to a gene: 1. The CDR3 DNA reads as TGTGCCAGCAGTTACGGGGACAGGGACACCGGGGAGCTGTTTTTT. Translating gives CASSYGDRDTGELFF.

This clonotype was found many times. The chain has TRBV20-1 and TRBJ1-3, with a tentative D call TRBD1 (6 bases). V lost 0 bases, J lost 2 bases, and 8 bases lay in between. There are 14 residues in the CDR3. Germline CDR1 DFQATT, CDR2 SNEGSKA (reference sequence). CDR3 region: CSARDHRAGNTIYF. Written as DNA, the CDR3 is TGCAGTGCTAGAGATCACAGGGCTGGAAACACCATATATTTT.

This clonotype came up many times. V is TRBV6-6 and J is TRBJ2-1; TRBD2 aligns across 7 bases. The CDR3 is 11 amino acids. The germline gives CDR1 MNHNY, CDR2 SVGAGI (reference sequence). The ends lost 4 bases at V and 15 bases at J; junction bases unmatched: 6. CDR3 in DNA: TGTGCCAGCAGTTCCGGGCGGGAGTGGTTCTTC. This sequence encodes CASSSGREWFF.

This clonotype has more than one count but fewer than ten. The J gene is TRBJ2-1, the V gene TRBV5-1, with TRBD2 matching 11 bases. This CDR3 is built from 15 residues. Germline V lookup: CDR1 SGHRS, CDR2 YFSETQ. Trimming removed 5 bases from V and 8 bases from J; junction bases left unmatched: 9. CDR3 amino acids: CASSSTSGNLDEQFF. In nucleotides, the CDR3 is TGCGCCAGCAGTTCGACTAGCGGGAATTTGGATGAGCAGTTCTTC.

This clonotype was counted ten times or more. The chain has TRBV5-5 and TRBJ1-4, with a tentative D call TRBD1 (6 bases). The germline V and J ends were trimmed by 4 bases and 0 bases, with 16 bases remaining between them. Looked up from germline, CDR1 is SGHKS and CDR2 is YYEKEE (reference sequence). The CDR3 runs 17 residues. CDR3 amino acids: CASSLPLRGPTNEKLFF. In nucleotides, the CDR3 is TGTGCCAGCAGCCTGCCTCTCAGGGGACCAACTAATGAAAAACTGTTTTTT.